This TCR beta chain was found in a study of response to subunit inactivated influenza vaccine. Study-level points and caveats: Each seasonal influenza vaccination, the authors suggested, recruits few new T cells.

As to this clonotype: Its cognate antigen is unknown.

TCRdb passed the RT-PCR reads through MiXCR, listing each CDR3 protein once. The sample carries more than 550,000 distinct CDR3 sequences, around 11% recorded once. The germline gives CDR1 KGHDR, CDR2 SFDVKD. Trimming pared 3 bases from V and 0 bases from J, leaving 8 bases between. This CDR3 comprises 15 residues. Another study also made use of these data, one on T cells expressing NK-cell markers. Turning to that study: UMIs were included in TCR beta cDNA generated by 5'RACE template switching. According to the study, TCR beta repertoires originated from sorted CD3+CD56+NKG2C+, CD3+CD56+NKG2C- and CD3+CD56-NKG2C+ T cells. An anti-gamma-delta TCR antibody confined sorting to alpha-beta TCR T cells across several of the experiments.

This chain uses TRBV24-1 with TRBJ2-1; no reliable D call. Sequences were derived from PBMCs from blood, sampled on the day of vaccination. This receptor was taken from a man aged 50 to 60 who received an inactivated influenza vaccine. Written as DNA, the CDR3 is TGTGCCACCAGTGATCACCTGGTCTCCTACAATGAGCAGTTCTTC. This translates into CATSDHLVSYNEQFF.